This entry lists 17 T cell receptor beta chains sequenced from one sample in a study of cytomegalovirus exposure and HLA in healthy donors. Primers included in the PCR were 60 Vbeta and 13 Jbeta primers. Profiling relied on immunoSEQ multiplex PCR, and the TCRdb table lists in-frame clones only, not all of them. The data show over 150,000 clones, around 85% seen once. The sequencing input was PBMCs. The source is a woman under 40 in good health and CMV-seronegative.

The J gene is TRBJ2-7, the V gene TRBV6-1, with 13 bases aligning to TRBD2. This CDR3 contains 15 residues. After removal of 5 bases from V and 6 bases from J, the junction contained 7 bases not matched to a gene. CDR1 and CDR2 (germline): MNHNS, SASEGT. The CDR3 sequence: CASSKGLAGASEQYF. The CDR3 DNA reads TGTGCCAGCAGTAAAGGACTAGCGGGAGCCAGCGAGCAGTACTTC.

The V and J genes are TRBV9 and TRBJ1-5; D may be TRBD1 (5 bases). V was pared by 0 bases and J by 4 bases, with 11 bases between. This CDR3 region has 15 residues. The germline V gene has CDR1 SGDLS and CDR2 YYNGEE. The CDR3 DNA reads as TGTGCCAGCAGCGTAGCAGGGCTGGGGAATCAGCCCCAGCATTTT. It yields the protein CASSVAGLGNQPQHF.

In its sample, this clone was seen once. The chain has TRBV7-7 and TRBJ2-2, with 8 bases identical to TRBD2. V lost 1 base and J lost 3; bases outside the gene matches: 4. This CDR3 is 16 amino acids long. Germline CDR1 and CDR2: SSHAT and FNYEAQ (reference sequence). This CDR3 is CASSLGAGGHTGELFF. The CDR3 DNA sequence: TGTGCCAGCAGCTTAGGTGCGGGGGGCCACACCGGGGAGCTGTTTTTT.

This chain links TRBV18 with TRBJ1-6; TRBD1 might be the D (6 bases). Germline assignment: CDR1 KGHSH and CDR2 LQKENI. Trimming took 6 bases from V and 6 from J, leaving 15 bases between them. This CDR3 comprises 15 residues. The CDR3 region has the DNA TGTGCCAGCTCGGGGATCGCAGGGGCTAATTCACCCCTCCACTTT. Its translation: CASSGIAGANSPLHF.

The chain joins TRBV5-1 to TRBJ1-1, with TRBD1 identical over 7 bases. Looked up from germline, CDR1 is SGHRS and CDR2 is YFSETQ. Unmatched junction bases numbered 3, after V lost 0 bases and J lost 1 base. CDR3 length equals 15 residues. The CDR3 sequence is CASSLVTGQNTEAFF. The CDR3 nucleotides read TGCGCCAGCAGCTTGGTGACAGGGCAGAACACTGAAGCTTTCTTT.

The CDR3 loop is CARGTGLSNQPQHF. In DNA, the CDR3 is TGTGCTAGAGGGACAGGCCTTAGCAATCAGCCCCAGCATTTT. The rearrangement joins TRBV12-5 to TRBJ1-5; 8 bases line up with TRBD1. The CDR3 has 14 residues. Germline CDR1 and CDR2: LGHNT and FRNRAP. Losses at the gene ends were 9 bases for V and 0 bases for J; bases not matched to a gene: 4. Drawing the rest from reference TRBV12-5 and TRBJ1-5, the complete variable domain is DARVTQTPRHKVTEMGQEVTMRCQPILGHNTVFWYRQTMMQGLELLAYFRNRAPLDDSGMPKDRFSAEMPDATLATLKIQPSEPRDSAVYFCARGTGLSNQPQHFGDGTRLSIL.

The chain employs TRBV19 and TRBJ2-1; tentatively, D is TRBD1 (5 bases). The V gene's germline CDR1 is LNHDA and CDR2 SQIVND (reference sequence). V was shortened by 4 bases and J by 4 bases, with 14 bases between the two germline ends. The length of the CDR3 is 15 residues. CDR3 bases: TGTGCCAGTAGTAGTCAGGGTGGACGGTACAATGAGCAGTTCTTC. Residues: CASSSQGGRYNEQFF.

The CDR3 coding sequence is TGTGCCAGCAGTGTGGGGGCCGGGGCCAACGTCCTGACTTTC. It translates to CASSVGAGANVLTF. The chain uses TRBV6-1 and TRBJ2-6; a weak D match, TRBD1 (6 bases). The CDR3 has 14 amino acids. Per germline, CDR1 MNHNS and CDR2 SASEGT. The germline V and J ends were trimmed by 4 bases and 4 bases, with 8 bases remaining between them.

V is TRBV7-9 and J is TRBJ2-7; D is perhaps TRBD1 (7 bases). The CDR3 length is 13 residues. V was trimmed by 6 bases and J by 6 bases, leaving 15 bases between them. Per the germline V gene, CDR1 is SEHNR and CDR2 is FQNEAQ (reference sequence). The CDR3 sequence: CASSSNRGGEQYF. Here the CDR3 DNA reads TGTGCCAGCAGTAGCAACAGGGGAGGCGAGCAGTACTTC.

The J gene is TRBJ2-5, the V gene TRBV4-1; no reliable D call. The germline V and J ends were trimmed by 1 base and 1 base, with 19 bases remaining between them. Germline assignment: CDR1 MGHRA and CDR2 YSYEKL. This CDR3 is built from 18 residues. The CDR3 DNA reads TGCGCCAGCAGCCAAGTAGGAAAACGGAAGACACTCCAAGAGACCCAGTACTTC. It is translated as CASSQVGKRKTLQETQYF.

The chain uses TRBV27 and TRBJ2-1; the match to TRBD2 covers 10 bases. This CDR3 comprises 14 residues. The germline V gene has CDR1 MNHEY and CDR2 SMNVEV (reference sequence). J lost 10 bases, V lost 6 bases, and 9 bases had no gene match. CDR3 sequence: CASRRLAGPSEQFF. The CDR3, as DNA: TGTGCCAGCAGGAGACTAGCGGGTCCTTCAGAGCAGTTCTTC.

This clone was seen only once. The chain has TRBV7-9 and TRBJ1-3, with D maybe TRBD1 (5 bases). The CDR3 extends over 15 amino acids. The V gene's germline CDR1 is SEHNR and CDR2 FQNEAQ (reference sequence). V was cut by 4 bases and J by 6 bases, with 16 bases left in between. In DNA form, the CDR3 reads TGTGCCAGCAGCTCAAATCGGGGGAGCGAAAACACCATATATTTT. This gives the protein CASSSNRGSENTIYF. Full variable domain (missing parts from reference TRBV7-9 and TRBJ1-3): DTGVSQNPRHKITKRGQNVTFRCDPISEHNRLYWYRQTLGQGPEFLTYFQNEAQLEKSRLLSDRFSAERPKGSFSTLEIQRTEQGDSAMYLCASSSNRGSENTIYFGEGSWLTVV.

The CDR3 protein is CASSQDLLEGYEQYF. In nucleotides, the CDR3 is TGCGCCAGCAGCCAAGATCTTCTAGAGGGCTACGAGCAGTACTTC. This chain joins TRBV4-3 and TRBJ2-7, with D maybe TRBD2 (5 bases). Germline V lookup: CDR1 LGHNA, CDR2 YSLEER. Between the trimmed V and J ends, which lost 0 bases and 3 bases, there was a span of 12 bases. This CDR3 comprises 15 residues.

The chain has TRBV29-1 and TRBJ1-3, with TRBD1 identical over 8 bases. V trimming: 2 bases; J trimming: 7 bases; junction bases outside the gene matches: 7. The CDR3 has 14 amino acids. CDR1 and CDR2 (germline): SQVTM, ANQGSEA. Written as DNA, the CDR3 is TGCAGCGTTGAATCTCGGGGACAGGATAACACCATATATTTT. It is translated as CSVESRGQDNTIYF.

The chain has TRBV19 and TRBJ2-3, with a tentative D call TRBD1 (6 bases). V was trimmed by 4 bases and J by 1 base, leaving 12 bases between them. CDR1 is LNHDA, CDR2 SQIVND, per germline (reference sequence). The CDR3 is 15 amino acids. DNA for the CDR3: TGTGCCAGTAGTACGTATGGGGGCGGCACAGATACGCAGTATTTT. The encoded protein is CASSTYGGGTDTQYF.

The V call is TRBV6-5, the J call TRBJ2-1; D is ambiguous. Germline V gene lookup returns CDR1 MNHEY and CDR2 SVGAGI. This CDR3 has 11 amino acids. V lost 8 bases, J lost 2 bases, and 4 bases lay in between. CDR3 nucleotides: TGTGCCAGCGGAGCCTACAATGAGCAGTTCTTC. As protein: CASGAYNEQFF.

The rearrangement uses TRBV7-3 and TRBJ2-1; 11 bases map to TRBD2. The CDR3 contains 15 residues. Germline V CDR1 and CDR2: SGHTA, FQGTGA. V lost 5 bases to trimming and J lost 9 bases; unmatched junction nucleotides: 9. Written as DNA, the CDR3 is TGTGCCAGCAGCCAAACTAGCGGGAGTGTCACTGAGCAGTTCTTC. It encodes CASSQTSGSVTEQFF.